The 32 T cell receptor beta chains in this list originate from one sample, sequenced in a study of shared T cell receptors in the human thymus. Sequencing used immunoSEQ multiplex PCR; TCRdb keeps in-frame clones, though not all of them. The data show hundreds of thousands of clones, with more than 75% seen just once and 0.0094% held by the top ten. These data also formed part of another study, on human thymus T cells.

The sequenced material came from thymocytes. The source is a boy less than two years old with a congenital heart defect.

The rearrangement links TRBV27 to TRBJ1-2, with TRBD1 matching over 10 bases. This CDR3 region has 14 residues. Losses at the gene ends were 8 bases for V and 8 bases for J; bases not matched to a gene: 11. The V gene's germline CDR1 is MNHEY and CDR2 SMNVEV (reference sequence). The CDR3 DNA is TGTGCCAGCTGCCCGCCGACAGGGGGCAAGGGCTACACCTTC. Residues: CASCPPTGGKGYTF.

This chain joins TRBV4-3 and TRBJ1-2, with TRBD1 matching 9 bases. V dropped 0 bases and J dropped 12; count of bases not matched to a gene: 20. The CDR3 spans 18 residues. Germline loops: CDR1 LGHNA, CDR2 YSLEER. CDR3 bases: TGCGCCAGCAGCCAAGATTGGCGGGTAACAGGGGGCTCGCGTTGCGACACCTTC. It yields the protein CASSQDWRVTGGSRCDTF.

V gene TRBV18 combines with J gene TRBJ1-1; perhaps TRBD1 as D (6 bases). Trimming left V 3 bases short and J 5 bases short, with 13 bases between. Per germline, CDR1 KGHSH and CDR2 LQKENI. This CDR3 contains 14 residues. CDR3 in DNA: TGTGCCAGCTCACCGGCCAGGGGCACGACTGAAGCTTTCTTT. This sequence encodes CASSPARGTTEAFF.

This rearrangement joins TRBV30 to TRBJ2-2; D is perhaps TRBD1 (5 bases). V lost 3 bases to trimming and J lost 2 bases, with 13 bases between them. The CDR3 sequence is 15 residues long. Looked up from germline, CDR1 is GTSNPN and CDR2 is SVGIG (reference sequence). As DNA, the CDR3 is TGTGCCTGGAGGGTTGACGACAGAAACACCGGGGAGCTGTTTTTT. Encoded protein: CAWRVDDRNTGELFF.

V gene TRBV5-6 combines with J gene TRBJ2-7; the D is unclear. Germline assignment: CDR1 SGHDT and CDR2 YYEEEE. The CDR3 loop spans 15 amino acids. Trimming took off 1 base at V and 2 bases at J, with 13 bases between the two ends. The DNA for the CDR3 is TGTGCCAGCAGCTTGAGCCCTGCTTCCGCCTACGAGCAGTACTTC. Translated, it gives CASSLSPASAYEQYF.

The CDR3 DNA follows: TGTGCCAGCAGCCACAGGGGCCATGAAAAACTGTTTTTT. It translates to CASSHRGHEKLFF. The chain has TRBV7-9 and TRBJ1-4, with 7 bases identical to TRBD1. This CDR3 has 13 amino acids. V shed 5 bases and J 6 bases; nucleotides not matched to a gene: 3. Germline V lookup: CDR1 SEHNR, CDR2 FQNEAQ (reference sequence).

The gene calls are TRBV5-1 and TRBJ2-1; 10 bases line up with TRBD2. V gave up 0 bases and J gave up 5 bases; unmatched junction bases: 14. Germline V gene data show CDR1 as SGHRS and CDR2 as YFSETQ. The CDR3 sequence is 19 residues long. The CDR3 region has the DNA TGCGCCAGCAGCTTGGTCGGGACTAGCGCCCGCCGGATCAACAATGAGCAGTTCTTC. Its translation: CASSLVGTSARRINNEQFF.

This sequence joins TRBV27 and TRBJ1-2; 7 positions match TRBD1. The CDR3 consists of 12 residues. J was trimmed by 4 bases and V by 6 bases; bases with no gene match: 2. Germline-derived CDR1 and CDR2 are MNHEY and SMNVEV (reference sequence). The CDR3 DNA sequence: TGTGCCAGCAGGGGACAGTTCTATGGCTACACCTTC. This translates into CASRGQFYGYTF.

Only a few counts were recorded for this clone. V gene TRBV5-1 combines with J gene TRBJ2-7, with 9 positions matching TRBD1. Unmatched junction bases numbered 4, after V lost 3 bases and J lost 3 bases. The CDR3 sequence is 14 residues long. Germline V lookup: CDR1 SGHRS, CDR2 YFSETQ. CDR3 coding DNA: TGCGCCAGCAGCTCCGGGACAGGGAGCTACGAGCAGTACTTC. As protein: CASSSGTGSYEQYF.

This chain connects TRBV19 to TRBJ2-3; TRBD2 matches 12 bases. The CDR3 spans 17 residues. V was clipped by 5 bases and J by 3 bases; unmatched bases: 9. Germline V gene data show CDR1 as LNHDA and CDR2 as SQIVND (reference sequence). The DNA for the CDR3 is TGTGCCAGTAGTGGCAGACTAGCGGGGGATTGGACAGATACGCAGTATTTT. This sequence encodes CASSGRLAGDWTDTQYF.

This chain links TRBV6-5 with TRBJ2-7, with TRBD1 identical over 11 bases. CDR1 and CDR2 from the germline V gene are MNHEY and SVGAGI. There are 16 residues in the CDR3. V dropped 0 bases and J dropped 0; count of bases not matched to a gene: 1. CDR3 coding DNA: TGTGCCAGCAGTTACTCCGGGACAGGGGGCTCCTACGAGCAGTACTTC. This encodes CASSYSGTGGSYEQYF.

This clone was seen only once. A read error may account for a junction end that differs from germline. The identical CDR3 is also encoded by other nucleotide sequences in the sample. V is TRBV9 and J is TRBJ1-6, with a weak D call TRBD1 (5 bases). The CDR3 contains 16 residues. CDR1 is SGDLS, CDR2 YYNGEE, per germline. CDR3 bases: TGTGCCAGCAGCGTAGATATAGGGGCCGATAATTCCCCCCTCCACTTT. It yields the protein CASSVDIGADNSPLHF.

The chain joins TRBV7-6 to TRBJ2-4; possible D gene TRBD2, 7 bases. CDR3 length equals 17 residues. Trimming removed 1 base from V and 2 bases from J, with 15 bases in between. Germline V gene sequence: CDR1 SGHVS, CDR2 FNYEAQ. The CDR3 nucleotides are TGTGCCAGCAGCTTAGTGGCAGGGGAGGGGCCCAAAAACATTCAGTACTTC. The encoded protein is CASSLVAGEGPKNIQYF.

This rearrangement joins TRBV5-1 to TRBJ1-1; 8 bases map to TRBD1. This CDR3 is 15 amino acids long. With 3 bases clipped from V and 4 bases from J, the junction kept 8 bases outside the gene matches. Germline V gives CDR1 SGHRS, CDR2 YFSETQ. The DNA of the CDR3 is TGCGCCAGCAGCTACTGCGGGACAGGCGCCACTGAAGCTTTCTTT. It translates to CASSYCGTGATEAFF.

The chain joins TRBV5-6 to TRBJ2-2, with 11 bases aligning to TRBD2. This CDR3 spans 16 amino acids. The V gene end was trimmed by 3 bases and the J gene end by 1 base; junction bases not matched to a gene: 2. Germline loops: CDR1 SGHDT, CDR2 YYEEEE. CDR3 bases: TGTGCCAGCAGCTGTAGCGGGAGGGTGAACACCGGGGAGCTGTTTTTT. Protein product: CASSCSGRVNTGELFF.

The chain is built from TRBV5-1 and TRBJ1-2; the match to TRBD1 covers 7 bases. The CDR3 contains 17 residues. Germline trimming cut 1 base from V and 4 bases from J; bases unmatched to any gene: 13. CDR1 and CDR2 from the germline V gene are SGHRS and YFSETQ. The CDR3 DNA follows: TGCGCCAGCAGCTTGTATTCCGGGACAGATAAACTCTATGGCTACACCTTC. Translation gives CASSLYSGTDKLYGYTF.

The chain has TRBV28 and TRBJ1-4; D is undetermined. Trimming removed 6 bases from V and 8 bases from J, with 19 bases in between. Germline CDR1 is MDHEN and CDR2 is SYDVKM. The CDR3 contains 15 residues. As DNA, the CDR3 is TGTGCCAGCAGGGACCTCGGGAAGTTAGGGGAAAAACTGTTTTTT. This translates into CASRDLGKLGEKLFF.

This clone was found once. This chain uses TRBV27 with TRBJ1-3; 8 bases map to TRBD1. Looked up from germline, CDR1 is MNHEY and CDR2 is SMNVEV (reference sequence). Trimming cost V 5 bases and J 3 bases; bases outside gene matches: 15. The CDR3 covers 18 residues. The CDR3 here is CASSPRTDRVEGGNTIYF. DNA for the CDR3: TGTGCCAGCAGTCCGCGAACGGACAGGGTTGAGGGTGGAAACACCATATATTTT.

The chain employs TRBV28 and TRBJ2-4; tentatively, D is TRBD2 (5 bases). Trimming took off 3 bases at V and 8 bases at J, with 11 bases between the two ends. Germline V gene data show CDR1 as MDHEN and CDR2 as SYDVKM. CDR3 size: 13 residues. The CDR3, as DNA: TGTGCCAGCAGTTTTGTACTGGGAGACATTCAGTACTTC. This sequence encodes CASSFVLGDIQYF.

The rearrangement uses TRBV28 and TRBJ2-6; D gene ambiguous. Germline V gene lookup returns CDR1 MDHEN and CDR2 SYDVKM. The CDR3 covers 12 residues. The ends were cut back, 10 bases at V and 3 bases at J, with 7 bases in the middle. The CDR3 DNA follows: TGTGCCACCCTAGTTGGGGCCAACGTCCTGACTTTC. Translating it yields CATLVGANVLTF.

The V call is TRBV7-6, the J call TRBJ2-7; TRBD2 aligns across 13 bases. The CDR3 runs to 15 residues. Germline V gene lookup returns CDR1 SGHVS and CDR2 FNYEAQ. Unmatched junction bases numbered 4, after V lost 4 bases and J lost 4 bases. CDR3 protein: CASSSRTSGGYEQYF. The CDR3, as DNA: TGTGCCAGCAGCTCTCGGACTAGCGGGGGTTACGAGCAGTACTTC.

The chain couples TRBV5-1 to TRBJ1-2, with D uncertain. CDR1 is SGHRS, CDR2 YFSETQ, per germline. Trimming pared 1 base from V and 8 bases from J, leaving 15 bases between. The CDR3 consists of 14 residues. CDR3 protein: CASSLSLWREGYTF. For the CDR3, the DNA is TGCGCCAGCAGCTTGTCGCTCTGGAGGGAGGGCTACACCTTC.

For the CDR3, the DNA is TGCAGCGTAGCTACAGGGGGCTCCCTCTACGAGCAGTACTTC. Translated: CSVATGGSLYEQYF. The chain carries TRBV29-1 and TRBJ2-7; TRBD1 agrees at 9 bases. The length of the CDR3 is 14 residues. Germline CDR1 is SQVTM and CDR2 is ANQGSEA. The junction had 9 bases not matched to a gene; V was cut back by 6 bases and J by 3 bases.

J is TRBJ2-5 and V is TRBV7-9; 14 bases agree with TRBD2. Per the germline V gene, CDR1 is SEHNR and CDR2 is FQNEAQ (reference sequence). This CDR3 region has 17 residues. The junction had 6 bases not matched to a gene; V was cut back by 2 bases and J by 4 bases. DNA of the CDR3: TGTGCCAGCAGCTTATTTTGGACTAGCGGGAGGTCAGAGACCCAGTACTTC. This encodes CASSLFWTSGRSETQYF.

In this sample, this clone turned up once. Mismatch with germline at one junction end may stem from a read error. The chain uses TRBV30 and TRBJ2-1; TRBD2 aligns across 7 bases. Germline assignment: CDR1 GTSNPN and CDR2 SVGIG (reference sequence). This CDR3 has 18 residues. DNA for the CDR3: TGTGCCTCTAGGGAGGGGCCTAACCCCCGACTAGTATTTCGTGAGCGGTTCTTC. Protein sequence: CASREGPNPRLVFRERFF.

V gene TRBV5-3 combines with J gene TRBJ2-5, with 13 bases aligning to TRBD2. TRBV5-3 is designated an ORF whose function remains uncertain. J lost 0 bases, V lost 0 bases, and 5 bases had no gene match. CDR3 length: 18 amino acids. CDR3 in amino acids: CARSLDETSGRYQETQYF. In nucleotides, the CDR3 is TGTGCCAGAAGCTTGGATGAGACTAGCGGGAGGTACCAAGAGACCCAGTACTTC.

Only one count was recorded for this clone. The sample carries other DNA sequences with the same CDR3. The chain is built from TRBV27 and TRBJ1-5; TRBD1 matches at 9 bases. The CDR3 runs to 14 residues. V shed 4 bases and J 7 bases; nucleotides not matched to a gene: 5. Looked up from germline, CDR1 is MNHEY and CDR2 is SMNVEV (reference sequence). CDR3 sequence reads: CASSSGTGNQPQHF. In nucleotides, the CDR3 is TGTGCCAGCAGTTCCGGGACAGGGAACCAGCCCCAGCATTTT.

The rearrangement joins TRBV23-1 to TRBJ2-5; D might be TRBD1 (5 bases). TRBV23-1 belongs to the ORF category, with a function that is uncertain. V shed 1 base and J shed 3 bases, with 9 bases lying between them. The CDR3 length is 14 residues. The DNA of the CDR3 is TGCGCCAGCAGTCAATGGGGCAAGGAAGAGACCCAGTACTTC. This gives the protein CASSQWGKEETQYF.

V gene TRBV11-2 combines with J gene TRBJ2-2; the match to TRBD2 covers 9 bases. V lost 0 bases, J lost 1 base, and 3 bases stayed unmatched. CDR3 size: 17 residues. Germline CDR1 reads SGHAT; CDR2 reads FQNNGV. CDR3 bases: TGTGCCAGCAGCTTAGACGGGCGGGAGGGGAACACCGGGGAGCTGTTTTTT. This sequence encodes CASSLDGREGNTGELFF.

V and J are TRBV5-6 and TRBJ2-7; TRBD2 aligns across 7 bases. Germline V gene sequence: CDR1 SGHDT, CDR2 YYEEEE. The V gene end was trimmed by 3 bases and the J gene end by 1 base; junction bases not matched to a gene: 7. This CDR3 has 15 amino acids. The CDR3 is CASSSGLTTSYEQYF. CDR3 coding DNA: TGTGCCAGCAGCTCGGGACTAACCACGTCCTACGAGCAGTACTTC.

CDR3 bases: TGTGCCAGCGGGAGTTACGAGCAGTACTTC. Protein: CASGSYEQYF. The chain employs TRBV5-5 and TRBJ2-7; a possible D gene is TRBD2 (5 bases). From germline, CDR1 is SGHKS and CDR2 YYEKEE (reference sequence). This CDR3 has 10 residues. V lost 7 bases and J lost 4, with 6 bases in between.

This chain joins TRBV6-1 and TRBJ1-5; D remains unclear. Between the trimmed V and J ends, which lost 7 bases and 4 bases, there was a span of 8 bases. Germline lookup yields CDR1 MNHNS and CDR2 SASEGT. CDR3 length: 12 amino acids. The DNA of the CDR3 is TGTGCCAGCACGGGTCTTAATCAGCCCCAGCATTTT. Protein sequence: CASTGLNQPQHF.